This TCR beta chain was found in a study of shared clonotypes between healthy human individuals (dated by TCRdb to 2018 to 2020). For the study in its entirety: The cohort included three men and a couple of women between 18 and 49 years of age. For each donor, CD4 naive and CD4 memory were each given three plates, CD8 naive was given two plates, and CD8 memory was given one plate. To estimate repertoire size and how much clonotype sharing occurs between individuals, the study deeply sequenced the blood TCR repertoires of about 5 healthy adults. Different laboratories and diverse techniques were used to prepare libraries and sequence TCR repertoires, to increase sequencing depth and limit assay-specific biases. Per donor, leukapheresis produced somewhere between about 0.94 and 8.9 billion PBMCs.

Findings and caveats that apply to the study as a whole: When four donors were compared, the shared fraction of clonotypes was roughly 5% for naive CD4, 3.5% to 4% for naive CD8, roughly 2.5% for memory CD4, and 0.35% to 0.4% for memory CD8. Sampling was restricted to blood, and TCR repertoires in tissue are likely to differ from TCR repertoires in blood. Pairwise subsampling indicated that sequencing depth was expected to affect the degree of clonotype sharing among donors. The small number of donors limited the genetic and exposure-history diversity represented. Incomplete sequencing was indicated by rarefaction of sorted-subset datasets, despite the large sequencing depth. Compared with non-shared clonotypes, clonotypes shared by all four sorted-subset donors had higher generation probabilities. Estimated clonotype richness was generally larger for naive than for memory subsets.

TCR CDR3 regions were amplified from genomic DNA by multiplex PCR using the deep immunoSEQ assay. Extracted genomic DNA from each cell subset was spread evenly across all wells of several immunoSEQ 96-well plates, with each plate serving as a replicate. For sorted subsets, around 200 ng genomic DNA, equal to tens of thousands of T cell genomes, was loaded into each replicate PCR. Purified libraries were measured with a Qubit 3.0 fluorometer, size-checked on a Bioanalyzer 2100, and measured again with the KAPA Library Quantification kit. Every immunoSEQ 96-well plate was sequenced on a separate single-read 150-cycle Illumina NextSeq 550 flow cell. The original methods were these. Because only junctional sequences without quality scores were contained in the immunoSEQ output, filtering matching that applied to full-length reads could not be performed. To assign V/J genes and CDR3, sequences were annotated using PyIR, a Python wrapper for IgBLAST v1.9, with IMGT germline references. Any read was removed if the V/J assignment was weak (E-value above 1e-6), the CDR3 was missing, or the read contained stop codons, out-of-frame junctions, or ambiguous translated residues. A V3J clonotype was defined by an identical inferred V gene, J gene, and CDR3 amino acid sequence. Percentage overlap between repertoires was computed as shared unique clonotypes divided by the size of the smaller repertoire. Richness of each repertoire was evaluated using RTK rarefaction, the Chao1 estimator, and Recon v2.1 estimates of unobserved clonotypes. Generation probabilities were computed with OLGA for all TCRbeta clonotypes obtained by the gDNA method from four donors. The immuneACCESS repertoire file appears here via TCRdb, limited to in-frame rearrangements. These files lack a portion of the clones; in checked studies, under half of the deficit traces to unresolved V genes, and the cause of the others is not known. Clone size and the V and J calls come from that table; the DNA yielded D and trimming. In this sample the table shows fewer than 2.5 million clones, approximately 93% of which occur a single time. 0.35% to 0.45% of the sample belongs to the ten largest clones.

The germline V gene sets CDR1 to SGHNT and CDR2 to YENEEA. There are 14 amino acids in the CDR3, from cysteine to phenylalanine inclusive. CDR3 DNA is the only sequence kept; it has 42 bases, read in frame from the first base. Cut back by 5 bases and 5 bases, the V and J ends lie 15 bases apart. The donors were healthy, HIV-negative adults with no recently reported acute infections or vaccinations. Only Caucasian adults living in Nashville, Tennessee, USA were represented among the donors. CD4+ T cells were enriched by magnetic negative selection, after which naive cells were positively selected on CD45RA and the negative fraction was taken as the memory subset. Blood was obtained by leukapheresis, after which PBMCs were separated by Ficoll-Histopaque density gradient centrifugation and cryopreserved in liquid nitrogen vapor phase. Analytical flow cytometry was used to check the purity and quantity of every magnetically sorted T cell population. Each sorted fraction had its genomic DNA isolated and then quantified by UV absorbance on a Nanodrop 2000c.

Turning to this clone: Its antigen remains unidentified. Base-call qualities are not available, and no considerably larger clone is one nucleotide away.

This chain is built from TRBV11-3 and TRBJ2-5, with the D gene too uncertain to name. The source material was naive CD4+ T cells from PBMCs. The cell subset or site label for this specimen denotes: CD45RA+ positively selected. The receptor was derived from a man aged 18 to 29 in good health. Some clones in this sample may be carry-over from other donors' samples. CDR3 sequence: CASSPSARGETQYF. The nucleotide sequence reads TGTGCCAGCAGCCCCTCAGCTCGCGGTGAGACCCAGTACTTC.